This TCR beta chain was sequenced for a study of human CD8 memory T cell subsets. Regarding the study as a whole: Minimally overlapping with each other were the repertoires of precursor exhausted and stem-like memory T cells.

UMI-labeled 5' RACE was the method by which TCR beta libraries were made. Using the 5' RACE reads, TCRdb records one entry per CDR3 protein without DNA. The listing records some 6,100 distinct CDR3 sequences. The CDR3 consists of 16 residues. CDR1 and CDR2 (germline): MNHEY, SVGEGT. The term TPEX covered CCR7+ PD-1+ TIGIT+ early memory CD8+ T cells that had exhausted-like traits. Healthy-donor buffy coats yielded the PBMC. Total CD8+ T cells underwent enrichment via negative magnetic separation. This clonotype counts as medium-sized (0.01 to 0.1%) by frequency. No antigen is known for it. The specimen sequenced was CD8+ T cells from PBMCs. The clonotype was recovered from a human donor in good health. The chain links TRBV6-2 or TRBV6-3 to TRBJ2-2; TCRdb's D call of TRBD1 is untestable without DNA. CDR3 protein: CASSAWTGANTGELFF.